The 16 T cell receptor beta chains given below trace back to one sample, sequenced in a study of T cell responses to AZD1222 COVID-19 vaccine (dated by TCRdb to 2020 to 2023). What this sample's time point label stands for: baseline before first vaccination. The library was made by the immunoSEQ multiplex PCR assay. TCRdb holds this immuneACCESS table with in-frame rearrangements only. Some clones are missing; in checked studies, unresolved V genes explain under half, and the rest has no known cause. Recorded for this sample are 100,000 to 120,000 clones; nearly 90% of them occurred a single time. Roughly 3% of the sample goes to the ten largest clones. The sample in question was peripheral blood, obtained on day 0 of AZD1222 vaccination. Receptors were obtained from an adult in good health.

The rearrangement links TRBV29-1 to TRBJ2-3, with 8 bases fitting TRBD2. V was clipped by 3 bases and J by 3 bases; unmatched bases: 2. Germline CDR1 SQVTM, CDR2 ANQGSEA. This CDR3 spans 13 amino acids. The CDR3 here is CSVESGSTDTQYF. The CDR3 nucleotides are TGCAGCGTTGAGAGCGGGAGTACAGATACGCAGTATTTT.

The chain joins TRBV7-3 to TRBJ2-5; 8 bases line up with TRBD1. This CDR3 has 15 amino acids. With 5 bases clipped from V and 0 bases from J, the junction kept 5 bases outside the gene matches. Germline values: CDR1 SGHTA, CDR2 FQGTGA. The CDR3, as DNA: TGTGCCAGCAGCCCTGGACAGGGCTACCAAGAGACCCAGTACTTC. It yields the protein CASSPGQGYQETQYF.

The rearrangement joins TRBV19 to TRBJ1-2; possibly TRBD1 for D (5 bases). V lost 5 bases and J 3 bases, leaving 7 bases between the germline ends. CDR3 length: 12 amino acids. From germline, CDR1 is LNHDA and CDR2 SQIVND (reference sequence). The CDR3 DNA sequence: TGTGCCAGTAGTTTGGGGGACTATGGCTACACCTTC. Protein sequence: CASSLGDYGYTF.

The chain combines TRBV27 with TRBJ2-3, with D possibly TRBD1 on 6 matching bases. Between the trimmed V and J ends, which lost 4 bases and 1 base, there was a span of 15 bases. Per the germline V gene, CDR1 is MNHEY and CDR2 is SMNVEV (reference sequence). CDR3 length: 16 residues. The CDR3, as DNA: TGTGCCAGCAGTTCGTTGACAGGCCCGGGCACAGATACGCAGTATTTT. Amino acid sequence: CASSSLTGPGTDTQYF.

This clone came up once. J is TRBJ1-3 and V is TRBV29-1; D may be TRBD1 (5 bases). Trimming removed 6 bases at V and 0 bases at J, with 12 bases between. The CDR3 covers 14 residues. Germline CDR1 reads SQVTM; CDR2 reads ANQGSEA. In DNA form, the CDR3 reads TGCAGCGTGGCTGACAGTATCTCTGGAAACACCATATATTTT. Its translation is CSVADSISGNTIYF. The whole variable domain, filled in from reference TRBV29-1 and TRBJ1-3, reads SAVISQKPSRDICQRGTSLTIQCQVDSQVTMMFWYRQQPGQSLTLIATANQGSEATYESGFVIDKFPISRPNLTFSTLTVSNMSPEDSSIYLCSVADSISGNTIYFGEGSWLTVV.

The CDR3 region is CATWTGNSEQYF. DNA for the CDR3: TGTGCCACCTGGACAGGGAATAGTGAGCAGTACTTC. The gene calls are TRBV10-3 and TRBJ2-7; 8 nucleotides match TRBD1. CDR1 ENHRY and CDR2 SYGVKD come from the germline V gene. CDR3 length: 12 amino acids. The junction had 9 bases not matched to a gene; V was cut back by 10 bases and J by 7 bases.

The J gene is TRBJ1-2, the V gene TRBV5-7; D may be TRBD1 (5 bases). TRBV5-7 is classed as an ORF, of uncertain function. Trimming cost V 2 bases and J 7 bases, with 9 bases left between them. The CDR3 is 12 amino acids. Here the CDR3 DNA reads TGTGCCAGCAGCTTCAGGGTAAGTGGCTACACCTTC. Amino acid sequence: CASSFRVSGYTF.

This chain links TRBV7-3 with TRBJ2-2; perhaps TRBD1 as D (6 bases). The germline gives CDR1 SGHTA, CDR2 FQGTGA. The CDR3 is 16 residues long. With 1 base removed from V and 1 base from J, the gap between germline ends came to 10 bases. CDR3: CASSLNGGGNTGELFF. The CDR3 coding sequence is TGTGCCAGCAGCTTAAATGGGGGCGGGAACACCGGGGAGCTGTTTTTT.

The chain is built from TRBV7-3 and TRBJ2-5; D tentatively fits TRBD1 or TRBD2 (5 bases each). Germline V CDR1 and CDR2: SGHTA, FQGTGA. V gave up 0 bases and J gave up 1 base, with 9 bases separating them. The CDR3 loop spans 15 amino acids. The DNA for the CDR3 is TGTGCCAGCAGCTTAACTGGGGGATCCCAAGAGACCCAGTACTTC. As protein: CASSLTGGSQETQYF.

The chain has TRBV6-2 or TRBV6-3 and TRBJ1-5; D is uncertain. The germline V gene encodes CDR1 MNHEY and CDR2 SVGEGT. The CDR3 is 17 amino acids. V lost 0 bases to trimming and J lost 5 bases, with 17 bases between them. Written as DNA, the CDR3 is TGTGCCAGCAGTTACTCGATTCCCAGAACGCTTTATCAGCCCCAGCATTTT. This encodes CASSYSIPRTLYQPQHF.

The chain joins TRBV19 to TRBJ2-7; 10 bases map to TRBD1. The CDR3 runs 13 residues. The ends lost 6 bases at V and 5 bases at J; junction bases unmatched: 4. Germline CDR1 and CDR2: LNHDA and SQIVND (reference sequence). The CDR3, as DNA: TGTGCCAGTAGAGACAGGGGGCAACACGAGCAGTACTTC. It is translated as CASRDRGQHEQYF.

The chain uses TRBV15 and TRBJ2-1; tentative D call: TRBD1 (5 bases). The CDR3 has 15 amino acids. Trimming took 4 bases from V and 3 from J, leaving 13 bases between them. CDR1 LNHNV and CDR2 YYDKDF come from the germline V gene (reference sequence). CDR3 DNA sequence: TGTGCCACCAGCAAGGGGCAGGGTGACTACAATGAGCAGTTCTTC. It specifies CATSKGQGDYNEQFF.

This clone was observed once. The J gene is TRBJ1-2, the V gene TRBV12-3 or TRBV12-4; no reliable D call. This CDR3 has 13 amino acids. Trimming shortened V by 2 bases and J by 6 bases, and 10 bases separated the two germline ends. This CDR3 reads CASSLNVGDGYTF. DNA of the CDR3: TGTGCCAGCAGTTTAAACGTGGGTGATGGCTACACCTTC.

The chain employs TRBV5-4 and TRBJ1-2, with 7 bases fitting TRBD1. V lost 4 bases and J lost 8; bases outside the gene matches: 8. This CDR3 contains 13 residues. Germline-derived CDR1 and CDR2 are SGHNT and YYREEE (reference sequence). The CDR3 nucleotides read TGTGCCAGCAGCCCCGACAGGGTGGGGGGCTACACCTTC. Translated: CASSPDRVGGYTF. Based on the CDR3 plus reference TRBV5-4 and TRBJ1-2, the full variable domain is ETGVTQSPTHLIKTRGQQVTLRCSSQSGHNTVSWYQQALGQGPQFIFQYYREEENGRGNFPPRFSGLQFPNYSSELNVNALELDDSALYLCASSPDRVGGYTFGSGTRLTVV.

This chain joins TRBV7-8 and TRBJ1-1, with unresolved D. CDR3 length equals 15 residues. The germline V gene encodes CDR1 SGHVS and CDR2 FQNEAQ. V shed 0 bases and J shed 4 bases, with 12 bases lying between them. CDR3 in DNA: TGTGCCAGCAGCTTAGCGCGCGGGTTTGGCACTGAAGCTTTCTTT. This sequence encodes CASSLARGFGTEAFF.

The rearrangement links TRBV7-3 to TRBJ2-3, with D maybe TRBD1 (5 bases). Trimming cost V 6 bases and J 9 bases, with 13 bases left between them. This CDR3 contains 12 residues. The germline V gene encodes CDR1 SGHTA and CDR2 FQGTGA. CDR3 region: CASSIRAGTQYF. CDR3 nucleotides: TGTGCCAGCAGTATCCGGGCAGGGACGCAGTATTTT.